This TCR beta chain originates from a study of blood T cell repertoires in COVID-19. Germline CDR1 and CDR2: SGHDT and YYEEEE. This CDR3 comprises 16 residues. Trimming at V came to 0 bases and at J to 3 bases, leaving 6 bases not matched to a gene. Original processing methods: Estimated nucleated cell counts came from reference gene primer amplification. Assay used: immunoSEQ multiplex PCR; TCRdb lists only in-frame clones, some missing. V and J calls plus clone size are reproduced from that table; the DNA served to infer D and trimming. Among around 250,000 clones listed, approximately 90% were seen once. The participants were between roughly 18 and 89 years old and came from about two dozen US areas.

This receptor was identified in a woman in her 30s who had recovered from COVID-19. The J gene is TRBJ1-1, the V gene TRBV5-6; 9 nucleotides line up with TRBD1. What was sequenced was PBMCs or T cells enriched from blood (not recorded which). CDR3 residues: CASSLDTGGPYTEAFF. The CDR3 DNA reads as TGTGCCAGCAGCTTGGATACAGGGGGCCCCTACACTGAAGCTTTCTTT.